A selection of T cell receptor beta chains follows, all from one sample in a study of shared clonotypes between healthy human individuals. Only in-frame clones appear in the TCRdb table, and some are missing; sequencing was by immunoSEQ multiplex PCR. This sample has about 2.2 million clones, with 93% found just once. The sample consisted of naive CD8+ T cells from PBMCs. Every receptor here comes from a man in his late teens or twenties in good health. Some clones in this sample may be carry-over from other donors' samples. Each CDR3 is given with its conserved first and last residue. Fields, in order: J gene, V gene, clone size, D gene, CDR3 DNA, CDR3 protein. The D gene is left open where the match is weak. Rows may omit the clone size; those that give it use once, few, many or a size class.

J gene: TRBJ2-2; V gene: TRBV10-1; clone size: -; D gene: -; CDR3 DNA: TGCGCCAGCAGTGAGTCGACCGGGGAGCTGTTTTTT; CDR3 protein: CASSESTGELFF
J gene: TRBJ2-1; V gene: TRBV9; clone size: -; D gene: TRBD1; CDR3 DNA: TGTGCCAGCACCGAAGGACAGGGGGCGGTTGAGCAGTTCTTC; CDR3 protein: CASTEGQGAVEQFF
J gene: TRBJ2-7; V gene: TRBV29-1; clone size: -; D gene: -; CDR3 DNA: TGCAGCGCAGTCCTCCCAAGTTACGAGCAGTACTTC; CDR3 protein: CSAVLPSYEQYF
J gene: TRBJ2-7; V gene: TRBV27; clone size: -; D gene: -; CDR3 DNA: TGTGCCAGCAGTTTAAATATAAGGGGCGAGCAGTACTTC; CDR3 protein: CASSLNIRGEQYF
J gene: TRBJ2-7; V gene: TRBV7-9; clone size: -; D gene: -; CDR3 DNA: TGTGCCAGCAGCCATAGGGACTCCACCTACGAGCAGTACTTC; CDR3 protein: CASSHRDSTYEQYF
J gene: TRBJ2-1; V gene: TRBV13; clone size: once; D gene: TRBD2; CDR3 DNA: TGTGCCAGCATGGCGGGAGAAAATCCTAACGATGAGCAGTTCTTC; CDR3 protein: CASMAGENPNDEQFF
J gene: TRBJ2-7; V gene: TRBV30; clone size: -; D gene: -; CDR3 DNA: TGTGCCTGGAGTGCTCTACGGTTATCAAACGAGCAGTACTTC; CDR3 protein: CAWSALRLSNEQYF
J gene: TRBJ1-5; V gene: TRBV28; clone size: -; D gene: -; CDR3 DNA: TGTGCCAGCATTTTTACCACATTCGGGAGTCAGCCCCAGCATTTT; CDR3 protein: CASIFTTFGSQPQHF
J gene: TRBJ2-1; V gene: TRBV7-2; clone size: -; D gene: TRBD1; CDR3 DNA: TGTGCCAGCAGCCTCCGACAGGGGGTCTACAATGAGCAGTTCTTC; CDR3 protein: CASSLRQGVYNEQFF
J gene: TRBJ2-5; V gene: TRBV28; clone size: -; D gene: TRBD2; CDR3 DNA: TGTGCCAGCAGTTTCCTCGGACTAGCAATGGAGACCCAGTACTTC; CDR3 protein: CASSFLGLAMETQYF
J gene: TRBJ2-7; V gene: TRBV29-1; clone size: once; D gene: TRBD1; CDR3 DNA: TGCAGCGTTCCCCGACAGGGGTCCATCTACGAGCAGTACTTC; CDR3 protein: CSVPRQGSIYEQYF
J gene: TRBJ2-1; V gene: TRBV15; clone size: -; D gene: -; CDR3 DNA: TGTGCCACCAGCGGGCCGGAAGTGGGACTTCACAATGAGCAGTTCTTC; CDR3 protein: CATSGPEVGLHNEQFF
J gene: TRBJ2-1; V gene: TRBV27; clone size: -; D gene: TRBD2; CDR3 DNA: TGTGCCAGCAGCCTCGGAGGGGACTATACCTACAATGAGCAGTTCTTC; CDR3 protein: CASSLGGDYTYNEQFF
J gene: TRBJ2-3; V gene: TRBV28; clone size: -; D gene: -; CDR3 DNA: TGTGCCAGCAGCCCCCCCCATTCCCGGGGGACGCAGTATTTT; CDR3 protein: CASSPPHSRGTQYF
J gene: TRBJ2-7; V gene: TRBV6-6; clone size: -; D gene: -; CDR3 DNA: TGTGCCAGCAGTTACTCGGTAGCCATAGACGAGCAGTACTTC; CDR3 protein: CASSYSVAIDEQYF
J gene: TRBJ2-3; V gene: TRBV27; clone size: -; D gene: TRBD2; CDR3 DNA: TGTGCCAGCAGTCGGACTAGCGGGAGGACAGATACGCAGTATTTT; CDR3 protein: CASSRTSGRTDTQYF